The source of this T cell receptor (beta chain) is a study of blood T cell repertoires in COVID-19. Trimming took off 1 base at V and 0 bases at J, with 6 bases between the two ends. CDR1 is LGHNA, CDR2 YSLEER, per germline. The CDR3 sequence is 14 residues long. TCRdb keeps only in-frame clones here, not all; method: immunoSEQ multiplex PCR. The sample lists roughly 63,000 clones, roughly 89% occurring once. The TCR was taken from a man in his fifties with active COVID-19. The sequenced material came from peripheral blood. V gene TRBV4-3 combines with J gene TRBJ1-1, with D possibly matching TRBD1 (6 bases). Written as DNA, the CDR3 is TGCGCCAGCAGCCAAGGGACAGTGAACACTGAAGCTTTCTTT. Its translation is CASSQGTVNTEAFF.